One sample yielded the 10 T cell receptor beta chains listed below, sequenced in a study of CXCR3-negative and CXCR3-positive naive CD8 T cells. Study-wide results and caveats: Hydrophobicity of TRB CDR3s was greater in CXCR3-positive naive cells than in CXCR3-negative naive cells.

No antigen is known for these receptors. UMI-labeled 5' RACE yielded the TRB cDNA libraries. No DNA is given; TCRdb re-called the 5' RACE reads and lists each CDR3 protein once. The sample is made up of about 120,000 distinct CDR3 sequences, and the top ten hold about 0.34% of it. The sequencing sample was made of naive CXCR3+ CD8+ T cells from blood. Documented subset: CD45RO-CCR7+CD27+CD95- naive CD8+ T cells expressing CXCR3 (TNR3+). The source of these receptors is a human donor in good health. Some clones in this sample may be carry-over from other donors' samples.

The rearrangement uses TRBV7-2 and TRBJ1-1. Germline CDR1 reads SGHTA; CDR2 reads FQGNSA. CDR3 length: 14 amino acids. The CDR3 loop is CASSETLGGTEAFF. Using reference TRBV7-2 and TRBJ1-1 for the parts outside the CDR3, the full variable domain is GAGVSQSPSNKVTEKGKDVELRCDPISGHTALYWYRQSLGQGLEFLIYFQGNSAPDKSGLPSDRFSAERTGGSVSTLTIQRTQQEDSAVYLCASSETLGGTEAFFGQGTRLTVV.

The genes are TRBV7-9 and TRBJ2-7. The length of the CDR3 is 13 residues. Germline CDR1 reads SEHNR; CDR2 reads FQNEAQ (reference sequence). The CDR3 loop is CASSVSVTYEQYF.

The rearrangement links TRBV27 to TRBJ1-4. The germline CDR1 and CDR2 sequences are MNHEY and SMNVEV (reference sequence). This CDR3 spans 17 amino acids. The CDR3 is CASSPLWGALKDEKLFF.

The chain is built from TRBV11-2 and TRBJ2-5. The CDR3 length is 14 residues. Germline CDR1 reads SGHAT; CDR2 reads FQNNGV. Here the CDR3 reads CASSLWSTQETQYF.

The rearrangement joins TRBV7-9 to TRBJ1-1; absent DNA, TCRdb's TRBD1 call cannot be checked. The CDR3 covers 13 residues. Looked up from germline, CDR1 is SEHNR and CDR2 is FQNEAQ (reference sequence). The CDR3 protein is CASSLEAGAGAFF.

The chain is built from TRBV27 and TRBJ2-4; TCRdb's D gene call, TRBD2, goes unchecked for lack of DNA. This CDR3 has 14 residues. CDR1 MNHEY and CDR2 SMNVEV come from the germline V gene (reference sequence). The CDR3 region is CASSLKRTSTIQYF.

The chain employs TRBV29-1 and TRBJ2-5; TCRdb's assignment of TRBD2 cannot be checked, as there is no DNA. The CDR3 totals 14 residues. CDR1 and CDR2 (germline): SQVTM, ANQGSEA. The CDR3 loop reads CSVEEAGGSETQYF.

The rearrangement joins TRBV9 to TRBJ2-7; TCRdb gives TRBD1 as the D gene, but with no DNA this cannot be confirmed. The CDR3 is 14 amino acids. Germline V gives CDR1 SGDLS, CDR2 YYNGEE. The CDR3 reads CASTPGGVSYEQYF.

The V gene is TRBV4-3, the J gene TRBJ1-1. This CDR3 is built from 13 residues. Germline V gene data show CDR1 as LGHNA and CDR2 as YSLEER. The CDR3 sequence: CASSQGPGTEAFF.

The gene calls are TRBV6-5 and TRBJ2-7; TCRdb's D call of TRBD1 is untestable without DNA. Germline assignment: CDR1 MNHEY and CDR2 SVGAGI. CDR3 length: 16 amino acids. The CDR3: CASIRQAGLSSYEQYF.